The present entry profiles one TCR beta chain with its context. Its specificity is not known. This record comes from a study of OX40 agonist ivuxolimab in advanced cancers. Across the whole study: As their treatment, patients were administered ivuxolimab, an agonistic anti-OX40 (CD134) antibody. Study results and limitations: CD8+ T cells (on average) carried more expanded clones than CD4+ T cells. At doses 0.1 to 3.0 mg/kg, CD4+ and CD8+ clones expanded. Among the lowest peripheral clonal expansion occurred in 0.1-3.0 mg/kg partial responders.

The table came from immunoSEQ multiplex PCR; TCRdb's copy has only in-frame clones and leaves some out. The sample carries 60,000 to 70,000 clones, around 93% recorded once. The sequence was obtained from an adult with an advanced solid tumor such as melanoma, head and neck, liver or kidney cancer. Specimen: CD4+ or CD8+ T cells sorted from blood, collected in a trial of the OX40 agonist ivuxolimab.

CDR3 loop: CASSDGGTSYNEQFF. For the CDR3, the DNA is TGTGCCAGCAGCGACGGCGGGACTTCCTACAATGAGCAGTTCTTC. The chain is built from TRBV9 and TRBJ2-1, with a weak D call TRBD2 (6 bases). V was clipped by 3 bases and J by 1 base, with 11 bases between them. Germline V lookup: CDR1 SGDLS, CDR2 YYNGEE. The CDR3 consists of 15 residues. Full variable domain (missing parts from reference TRBV9 and TRBJ2-1): DSGVTQTPKHLITATGQRVTLRCSPRSGDLSVYWYQQSLDQGLQFLIQYYNGEERAKGNILERFSAQQFPDLHSELNLSSLELGDSALYFCASSDGGTSYNEQFFGPGTRLTVL.